The rows below give T cell receptor beta chains drawn from one sample of a study of blood T cell repertoires in COVID-19. Libraries were prepared by immunoSEQ multiplex PCR; TCRdb keeps only in-frame clonotypes and omits some of them. The data contain approximately 250,000 clones, 75% to 85% of them singletons. Sample: PBMCs or T cells enriched from blood (not recorded which). Every receptor here comes from a woman between 50 and 59 years old with acute COVID-19. Both conserved end residues are part of each CDR3. The D gene is left open where the match is weak. Rows give clone size only sometimes, using once, few, many, or a class for an expanded clone.

TRBJ1-2 | TRBV7-2 | - | once | TGTGCCAGCAGCTTAGCAGAGTTCTATGGCTACACCTTC | CASSLAEFYGYTF
TRBJ1-1 | TRBV11-3 | - | - | TGTGCCAGCAGCCCTCCGGGGAGGCGGAAGAATGAAGCTTTCTTT | CASSPPGRRKNEAFF
TRBJ2-7 | TRBV2 | TRBD1 | - | TGTGCCAGCAAGGGACAGAGCCCCTACGAGCAGTACTTC | CASKGQSPYEQYF
TRBJ1-5 | TRBV6-6 | - | - | TGTGCCAGCAGTTACCCAACGGGAGACCCCCAGCATTTT | CASSYPTGDPQHF
TRBJ2-1 | TRBV12-3/TRBV12-4 | TRBD1 | - | TGTGCCAGCAGTCAAGACAGGGGGCATGAGCAGTTCTTC | CASSQDRGHEQFF
TRBJ1-4 | TRBV6-5 | - | - | TGTGCCAGCAGCTCAGGGGACCTTAATGAAAAACTGTTTTTT | CASSSGDLNEKLFF
TRBJ1-2 | TRBV29-1 | TRBD1 | few | TGCAGCGTTGAGATCCGGGACAGGGGGCCCGGTGGCTACACCTTC | CSVEIRDRGPGGYTF
TRBJ1-2 | TRBV13 | - | - | TGTGCCAGCAGCTTAGTTTCAGGGTACTATGGCTACACCTTC | CASSLVSGYYGYTF
TRBJ2-5 | TRBV5-1 | TRBD2 | few | TGCGCCAGCAGCTTGTCATTAGCGGGGGAGACCCAGTACTTC | CASSLSLAGETQYF
TRBJ1-2 | TRBV7-2 | - | few | TGTGCCAGCAGCTTAGCATCCCAGGGTACTTATGGCTACACCTTC | CASSLASQGTYGYTF
TRBJ2-7 | TRBV5-4 | TRBD2 | - | TGTGCCAGCAGCGCTGGACTAGTCTCGGGCGAGCAGTACTTC | CASSAGLVSGEQYF
TRBJ1-1 | TRBV6-5 | TRBD1 | - | TGTGCCAGCAGACCGGACAGGGTGAACACTGAAGCTTTCTTT | CASRPDRVNTEAFF
TRBJ1-5 | TRBV19 | TRBD1 | - | TGTGCCAGTAGTAGGACAGGGGGGGTGGGTAGCAATCAGCCCCAGCATTTT | CASSRTGGVGSNQPQHF
TRBJ1-1 | TRBV4-1 | - | few | TGCGCCAGCAGCCAAGAGGCAGGGAGGAGAACTGAAGCTTTCTTT | CASSQEAGRRTEAFF
TRBJ1-2 | TRBV2 | TRBD1 | - | TGTGCCAGCAGCCGGACAGGTGGTAACTATGGCTACACCTTC | CASSRTGGNYGYTF
TRBJ2-7 | TRBV6-5 | TRBD1 | - | TGTGCCAGCAGTTACTCTGGGACAGATATCACCTACGAGCAGTACTTC | CASSYSGTDITYEQYF
TRBJ2-7 | TRBV5-1 | - | - | TGCGCCAGCAGCTCAGCAGGTCTAAGGACCTACGAGCAGTACTTC | CASSSAGLRTYEQYF
TRBJ1-3 | TRBV5-1 | - | - | TGCGCCAGCAGCGCTGGGACTGCAGGAAACACCATATATTTT | CASSAGTAGNTIYF
TRBJ1-4 | TRBV6-5 | TRBD1 | - | TGTGCCAGCAGCCAAGGGGGCCGGGGACTGTTTTTT | CASSQGGRGLFF
TRBJ1-1 | TRBV28 | - | - | TGTGCCAGCAGTTTTTCTACCGCGAACACTGAAGCTTTCTTT | CASSFSTANTEAFF
TRBJ1-2 | TRBV6-5 | - | - | TGTGCCAGCAGACCACAGAACTATGGCTACACCTTC | CASRPQNYGYTF
TRBJ2-7 | TRBV3-1/TRBV3-2 | - | - | TGTGCCAGCAGCTCGCAGGGTTACTACGAGCAGTACTTC | CASSSQGYYEQYF